Listed here is a single TCR beta chain. Antigen specificity is unknown. The source of the sample is a study of tumor and adjacent non-tumor tissue in lung cancer. The library came from three nested PCR rounds adapted from ARM-PCR protocols. In TCRdb, the multiplex PCR reads were re-called with MiXCR into one record per CDR3 protein. The repertoire includes 90,000 to 100,000 distinct CDR3 sequences, 80% of them detected once, and more than 30% sits in the top ten. Germline V gives CDR1 SQVTM, CDR2 ANQGSEA. The CDR3 spans 12 residues. V lost 6 bases and J 1 base, leaving 10 bases between the germline ends. General study points: Higher tumor TCR diversity was associated with shorter survival. Tumor repertoires had a smaller top 100 clone share than normal lung.

The template was RNA from unsorted bulk tissue. More than 3 cm separated this lung sample from the edge of the tumor. The chain is built from TRBV29-1 and TRBJ2-7; no firm D call. This clonotype originated in a man between 60 and 70 years old with small cell lung cancer. Sequenced material: distant non-tumor lung tissue. The CDR3 spells CSVYPYSYEQYF. CDR3 sequence (DNA): TGCAGCGTGTACCCTTATTCCTACGAGCAGTACTTC.